The 25 T cell receptor beta chains reported below all come from one sample, sequenced in a study of CD8+ T cells in alopecia areata. cDNA reverse transcribed from extracted RNA served as the sequencing template. Sequencing was performed with immunoSEQ multiplex PCR; in TCRdb, only in-frame clones are kept and a portion is missing. The table shows fewer than 250,000 clones, with 45% to 65% occurring only once. Treatment: oral pan-JAK inhibitor, 5-10 mg twice daily. The sample consisted of CD4+ T cells sorted from blood, taken at week 4, from a patient treated with tofacitinib. These TCRs come from a human donor with alopecia areata.

The gene calls are TRBV11-2 and TRBJ2-7; D is uncertain. CDR3 length: 13 amino acids. Trimming pared 5 bases from V and 6 bases from J, leaving 14 bases between. Germline CDR1 is SGHAT and CDR2 is FQNNGV. In DNA form, the CDR3 reads TGTGCCAGCAGCGGCCGGCCTTTCATCGAGCAGTACTTC. Its protein is CASSGRPFIEQYF.

This chain uses TRBV14 with TRBJ2-1; 10 bases agree with TRBD2. Trimming at V came to 5 bases and at J to 13 bases, leaving 14 bases not matched to a gene. From germline, CDR1 is SGHDN and CDR2 FVKESK. There are 15 residues in the CDR3. The CDR3 DNA reads as TGTGCCAGCAGCTTAGCGGGAGGCCCAATCTTATTTCAGTTCTTC. Residues: CASSLAGGPILFQFF.

This clone has more than one count but fewer than ten. The chain is built from TRBV2 and TRBJ1-2; a possible D gene is TRBD1 (5 bases). The germline V gene encodes CDR1 SNHLY and CDR2 FYNNEI. The ends were cut back, 6 bases at V and 12 bases at J, with 20 bases in the middle. CDR3 length equals 13 residues. In DNA, the CDR3 is TGTGCCAGCAGGGAATCAGGGTTGAATCGTGACACCTTC. It specifies CASRESGLNRDTF.

The chain links TRBV2 to TRBJ2-1, with TRBD2 identical over 12 bases. This CDR3 region has 14 residues. The V gene end was trimmed by 8 bases and the J gene end by 8 bases; junction bases not matched to a gene: 7. The germline V gene encodes CDR1 SNHLY and CDR2 FYNNEI. For the CDR3, the DNA is TGTGCCAGCTGCAGACTAGCGGGAGTCGATGAGCAGTTCTTC. It yields the protein CASCRLAGVDEQFF. Full variable domain (outside the CDR3, taken from reference TRBV2 and TRBJ2-1): EPEVTQTPSHQVTQMGQEVILRCVPISNHLYFYWYRQILGQKVEFLVSFYNNEISEKSEIFDDQFSVERPDGSNFTLKIRSTKLEDSAMYFCASCRLAGVDEQFFGPGTRLTVL.

This clone came up a few times. V gene TRBV6-6 combines with J gene TRBJ2-2; D tentatively fits TRBD1 or TRBD2 (5 bases each). Germline CDR1 reads MNHNY; CDR2 reads SVGAGI (reference sequence). The V gene lost 6 bases and the J gene lost 8 bases, with 19 bases spanning the gap. This CDR3 spans 15 amino acids. DNA of the CDR3: TGTGCCAGCAGCTTTACAATGGTTGGGGGAGGGGAGCTGTTTTTT. It encodes CASSFTMVGGGELFF.

This clone was seen only once. This sequence joins TRBV30 and TRBJ2-7; D is ambiguous. Germline V lookup: CDR1 GTSNPN, CDR2 SVGIG (reference sequence). V lost 3 bases to trimming and J lost 6 bases, with 15 bases between them. This CDR3 is built from 13 residues. CDR3 residues: CAWSYQENTEQYF. In DNA form, the CDR3 reads TGTGCCTGGAGCTATCAGGAGAATACCGAGCAGTACTTC.

V is TRBV30 and J is TRBJ2-3; D possibly corresponds to TRBD1 (6 bases). The CDR3 contains 15 residues. Per germline, CDR1 GTSNPN and CDR2 SVGIG (reference sequence). V dropped 3 bases and J dropped 2 bases, with 15 bases sitting between them. CDR3 in DNA: TGTGCCTGGAGCCCGGGACATCAACACACAGATACGCAGTATTTT. Translated: CAWSPGHQHTDTQYF.

This clone was observed a handful of times. The rearrangement links TRBV5-5 to TRBJ1-1; D is uncertain. The CDR3 spans 14 residues. Trimming took off 4 bases at V and 5 bases at J, with 15 bases between the two ends. Per the germline V gene, CDR1 is SGHKS and CDR2 is YYEKEE (reference sequence). CDR3 coding DNA: TGTGCCAGCAGCCATTCATTACAGTGGACTGAAGCTTTCTTT. Protein: CASSHSLQWTEAFF.

This chain's CDR3 is CASSVGTAYEQYF. The DNA of the CDR3 is TGTGCCAGCAGCGTAGGTACAGCCTACGAGCAGTACTTC. The genes are TRBV9 and TRBJ2-7; D is unresolved. The CDR3 sequence is 13 residues long. CDR1 SGDLS and CDR2 YYNGEE come from the germline V gene. The V end was cut by 0 bases, the J end by 2 bases, with 6 bases between.

The chain is built from TRBV2 and TRBJ2-1; 7 positions agree with TRBD2. Germline V lookup: CDR1 SNHLY, CDR2 FYNNEI. V lost 9 bases to trimming and J lost 5 bases; unmatched junction nucleotides: 13. This CDR3 is built from 15 residues. For the CDR3, the DNA is TGTGCCAGTTTAACCGGGACTACTTCGGACAATGAGCAGTTCTTC. Amino acids: CASLTGTTSDNEQFF.

V and J are TRBV4-2 and TRBJ1-3; possibly TRBD1 for D (5 bases). Trimming pared 0 bases from V and 4 bases from J, leaving 10 bases between. Germline CDR1 and CDR2: LGHNA and YNFKEQ. CDR3 length: 15 residues. CDR3 sequence (DNA): TGTGCCAGCAGCCAAGATCAGGGAGGAGGAAACACCATATATTTT. Protein: CASSQDQGGGNTIYF.

The chain has TRBV29-1 and TRBJ1-1, with TRBD1 matching 9 bases. The CDR3 runs 12 residues. The germline V gene has CDR1 SQVTM and CDR2 ANQGSEA. Germline trimming cut 5 bases from V and 11 bases from J; bases unmatched to any gene: 9. CDR3 residues: CSVSGTGLGAFF. CDR3 in DNA: TGCAGCGTTTCCGGGACAGGGTTAGGCGCTTTCTTT.

This chain joins TRBV4-3 and TRBJ2-7, with no clear D. CDR1 is LGHNA and CDR2 is YSLEER in the germline V gene. The CDR3 totals 15 residues. Trimming shortened V by 2 bases and J by 5 bases, and 16 bases separated the two germline ends. The CDR3 region has the DNA TGCGCCAGCAGCCAATCCCCCGTAGTAATCGACGAGCAGTACTTC. It specifies CASSQSPVVIDEQYF.

In this sample, this clone turned up once. The chain is built from TRBV28 and TRBJ2-3, with 8 bases that match TRBD1. The CDR3 consists of 17 residues. Germline V CDR1 and CDR2: MDHEN, SYDVKM. With V trimmed by 2 bases and J by 2 bases, 9 bases remained unmatched. CDR3 DNA: TGTGCCAGCAGTTTACGACGGACAGGGAGGTTCACAGATACGCAGTATTTT. This gives the protein CASSLRRTGRFTDTQYF.

The rearrangement links TRBV18 to TRBJ2-7, with D possibly being TRBD1 or TRBD2 (6 bases each). The CDR3 contains 15 residues. Trimming removed 3 bases at V and 4 bases at J, with 16 bases between. The germline gives CDR1 KGHSH, CDR2 LQKENI. The CDR3 loop reads CASSPGSGGSYEQYF. The CDR3 coding sequence is TGTGCCAGCTCACCCGGGTCCGGGGGCTCGTACGAGCAGTACTTC.

This clone has a single count. CDR3 coding DNA: TGTGCCAGCAGCGTAGGATGGGGGTATGACACTGAAGCTTTCTTT. Translation gives CASSVGWGYDTEAFF. This chain connects TRBV9 to TRBJ1-1, with D possibly being TRBD1 (5 bases). Germline V gene lookup returns CDR1 SGDLS and CDR2 YYNGEE. Between the trimmed V and J ends, which lost 0 bases and 3 bases, there was a span of 12 bases. CDR3 length: 15 amino acids.

This clone was seen a few times. V gene TRBV5-1 combines with J gene TRBJ2-7; 14 bases fit TRBD2. In germline, CDR1 is SGHRS, CDR2 YFSETQ. CDR3 length: 17 amino acids. Losses at the gene ends were 4 bases for V and 4 bases for J; bases not matched to a gene: 10. In DNA, the CDR3 is TGCGCCAGCAGCGGGGGACTAGCGGGAGCCTCTGGATACGAGCAGTACTTC. Amino acids: CASSGGLAGASGYEQYF.

There are a few counts of this clone. This rearrangement joins TRBV27 to TRBJ1-6; D is unresolved. Germline CDR1 is MNHEY and CDR2 is SMNVEV (reference sequence). Trimming removed 2 bases at V and 4 bases at J, with 3 bases between. The length of the CDR3 is 13 residues. Here the CDR3 DNA reads TGTGCCAGCAGTTTACAATATAATTCACCCCTCCACTTT. It specifies CASSLQYNSPLHF.

V usage is TRBV11-2 and J usage is TRBJ2-1, with 13 positions matching TRBD2. The germline V gene has CDR1 SGHAT and CDR2 FQNNGV. The CDR3 runs 16 residues. V was clipped by 3 bases and J by 5 bases; unmatched bases: 4. The CDR3 DNA is TGTGCCAGCAGCTTCCGGACTAGCGGGAGTAACAATGAGCAGTTCTTC. Protein product: CASSFRTSGSNNEQFF.

The V and J genes are TRBV7-9 and TRBJ1-2; D might be TRBD1 (5 bases). Trimming pared 5 bases from V and 8 bases from J, leaving 15 bases between. Germline CDR1 SEHNR, CDR2 FQNEAQ (reference sequence). CDR3 length equals 13 residues. The CDR3 here is CASSPSGGIGYTF. CDR3 DNA: TGTGCCAGCAGCCCATCGGGGGGGATCGGCTACACCTTC. The variable domain in full, completed from reference TRBV7-9 and TRBJ1-2, reads DTGVSQNPRHKITKRGQNVTFRCDPISEHNRLYWYRQTLGQGPEFLTYFQNEAQLEKSRLLSDRFSAERPKGSFSTLEIQRTEQGDSAMYLCASSPSGGIGYTFGSGTRLTVV.

V usage is TRBV30 and J usage is TRBJ1-1; weak D call: TRBD1 (5 bases). V lost 0 bases to trimming and J lost 6 bases, with 17 bases between them. From germline, CDR1 is GTSNPN and CDR2 SVGIG (reference sequence). The CDR3 runs 15 residues. CDR3 coding DNA: TGTGCCTGGAGTGTACCCCTCGTTGTGGGGGCTGAAGCTTTCTTT. Translation gives CAWSVPLVVGAEAFF.

The gene calls are TRBV29-1 and TRBJ1-2, with D perhaps TRBD1 (5 bases). Germline loops: CDR1 SQVTM, CDR2 ANQGSEA. Between the trimmed V and J ends, which lost 7 bases and 2 bases, there was a span of 11 bases. CDR3 length: 12 residues. The CDR3 region is CSGTEGNYGYTF. CDR3 nucleotide sequence: TGCAGCGGTACTGAGGGGAACTATGGCTACACCTTC.

The V call is TRBV7-2, the J call TRBJ2-3; D unresolved. This CDR3 region has 12 residues. V gave up 5 bases and J gave up 6 bases, with 9 bases separating them. Germline assignment: CDR1 SGHTA and CDR2 FQGNSA. CDR3 in DNA: TGTGCCAGCAGCCAATCCCCCGATACGCAGTATTTT. Encoded protein: CASSQSPDTQYF.

The chain combines TRBV5-1 with TRBJ2-6; 7 bases are a match to TRBD1. The CDR3 covers 15 residues. J gave up 2 bases and V 4 bases, and 3 bases lay outside the gene matches. The germline gives CDR1 SGHRS, CDR2 YFSETQ. The CDR3 here is CASSMGTAGANVLTF. The CDR3 DNA is TGCGCCAGCAGCATGGGGACAGCTGGGGCCAACGTCCTGACTTTC.

This clone was picked up a small number of times. The chain recombines TRBV30 with TRBJ1-2, with TRBD1 identical over 7 bases. The germline CDR1 and CDR2 sequences are GTSNPN and SVGIG (reference sequence). J was trimmed by 5 bases and V by 3 bases; bases with no gene match: 12. The CDR3 loop spans 15 amino acids. The CDR3 DNA is TGTGCCTGGAGCCGCAGGGGGGTCAGCATATATGGCTACACCTTC. This gives the protein CAWSRRGVSIYGYTF. Variable domain in full (rest from reference TRBV30 and TRBJ1-2): SQTIHQWPATLVQPVGSPLSLECTVEGTSNPNLYWYRQAAGRGLQLLFYSVGIGQISSEVPQNLSASRPQDRQFILSSKKLLLSDSGFYLCAWSRRGVSIYGYTFGSGTRLTVV.